This is a list of T cell receptor beta chains from one sample in a study of long-term antiretroviral therapy in people with HIV. Clones were sequenced by immunoSEQ multiplex PCR, and TCRdb holds only the in-frame ones, with some missing. This sample has roughly 16,000 clones, with around 80% found just once. The source material was unsorted PBMCs, sampled 0.1 years before starting antiretroviral therapy. These TCRs come from a man aged 18 to 30 with HIV. Both conserved end residues are part of each CDR3. Fields, in order: J gene, V gene, clone size, D gene, CDR3 DNA, CDR3 protein. The D gene is left open where the match is weak. A clone size is listed for some rows: how often the clone was seen (once, few, many), or a class if it is expanded.

>TRBJ2-2|TRBV4-3|-|-
TGCGCCAGCAGCCAAGATAACGGCCAGGGGGAGCTGTTTTTT
CASSQDNGQGELFF
>TRBJ1-4|TRBV28|-|-
TGTGCCAGCAGTTTTTCCGATGGAAGGGTTGAAAAACTGTTTTTT
CASSFSDGRVEKLFF
>TRBJ2-5|TRBV5-1|-|TRBD2
TGCGCCAGCAGCCTCGGGACTAGCGGGGGGGCTGAGACCCAGTACTTC
CASSLGTSGGAETQYF
>TRBJ1-1|TRBV18|-|-
TGTGCCAGCTCACCACAGGGCCCGAACACTGAAGCTTTCTTT
CASSPQGPNTEAFF
>TRBJ1-5|TRBV21-1|-|-
TGTGCCAGCAGCAGCACAGGGAATCAGCCCCAGCATTTT
CASSSTGNQPQHF
>TRBJ2-2|TRBV7-9|-|-
TGTGCCAGCAGCTTAAACACCGGGGAGCTGTTTTTT
CASSLNTGELFF
>TRBJ2-7|TRBV7-6|-|-
TGTGCCAGCAGCTTCGGGGTCGGGAGCGTGAGCTACGAGCAGTACTTC
CASSFGVGSVSYEQYF
>TRBJ2-1|TRBV19|-|-
TGTGCCAGTACGACCCCGAGCTCCTACAATGAGCAGTTCTTC
CASTTPSSYNEQFF
>TRBJ2-4|TRBV7-9|-|TRBD2
TGTGCCAGCAGCTTAGCCGGGGCTCGGGGAGGGGTTCAGTACTTC
CASSLAGARGGVQYF
>TRBJ1-6|TRBV19|few|-
TGTGCCAGTAGAGTCAGGGGCGATAATTCACCCCTCCACTTT
CASRVRGDNSPLHF
>TRBJ2-7|TRBV18|-|TRBD2
TGTGCCAGCTCACCCCGGGAGGGGTGGGCCTACGAGCAGTACTTC
CASSPREGWAYEQYF
>TRBJ2-7|TRBV9|-|-
TGTGCCAGCAGCGTAGCGGGCCGTTCCTACGAGCAGTACTTC
CASSVAGRSYEQYF
>TRBJ2-3|TRBV19|-|-
TGTGCCAGTACCCCGGGAGGGGGCCGAACAGATACGCAGTATTTT
CASTPGGGRTDTQYF
>TRBJ1-2|TRBV28|-|-
TGTGCCAGCAGTTTACGGGAAGGTGGGTTTTATGGCTACACCTTC
CASSLREGGFYGYTF
>TRBJ1-1|TRBV27|once|TRBD1
TGTGCCAGCTATAACCAAGTAGGCAGGGGGCGCGATGAAGCTTTCTTT
CASYNQVGRGRDEAFF
>TRBJ1-3|TRBV9|-|-
TGTGCCAGCAGCGCGGGTTCGGGGGGGGATGGAAACACCATATATTTT
CASSAGSGGDGNTIYF
>TRBJ2-3|TRBV7-2|-|-
TGTGCCAGCAGTCCAGGGTCCCCCACAGATACGCAGTATTTT
CASSPGSPTDTQYF
>TRBJ2-3|TRBV9|-|-
TGTGCCAGCAGCGTAGCTCCAGATACGCAGTATTTT
CASSVAPDTQYF
>TRBJ1-1|TRBV28|-|-
TGTGCCAGCAGTTTAATGAGGCTGAACACTGAAGCTTTCTTT
CASSLMRLNTEAFF
>TRBJ2-7|TRBV21-1|-|-
TGTGCCAGCAGCGAACAGGGGGCTTTCGGACTAGCGGTCCTGGAGCAGTACTTC
CASSEQGAFGLAVLEQYF
>TRBJ1-5|TRBV19|-|-
TGTGGGAGGGAAAAGCCCCAGCATTTT
CGREKPQHF
>TRBJ1-5|TRBV23-1|-|TRBD1
TGCGCCAGCAGTCAATCGAGGACAGGGCCAGATCAGCCCCAGCATTTT
CASSQSRTGPDQPQHF
>TRBJ2-5|TRBV6-6|few|-
TGTGCCAGCAGTTATCGGGAGACCCAGTACTTC
CASSYRETQYF